The 23 T cell receptor beta chains in this list originate from one sample, sequenced in a study of blood T cell repertoires in COVID-19. Sequenced by immunoSEQ multiplex PCR; TCRdb stores in-frame clones only, minus some. The table includes some 240,000 clones, 84% detected once. The source material was peripheral blood. The source of these receptors is a woman aged 40 to 50 who had recovered from COVID-19.

The chain uses TRBV24-1 and TRBJ2-2; 8 nucleotides agree with TRBD1. Trimming at V came to 4 bases and at J to 3 bases, leaving 6 bases not matched to a gene. The CDR3 is 16 residues long. In germline, CDR1 is KGHDR, CDR2 SFDVKD. The CDR3 DNA is TGTGCCACCAGTGACCCCAGGGGGCTCGACACCGGGGAGCTGTTTTTT. Its translation: CATSDPRGLDTGELFF.

The chain employs TRBV7-3 and TRBJ1-2; TRBD1 agrees at 7 bases. In germline, CDR1 is SGHTA, CDR2 FQGTGA. CDR3 size: 12 residues. V shed 2 bases, J shed 8 bases, and the junction held 2 bases outside the gene matches. CDR3 sequence (DNA): TGTGCCAGCAGCTTAGCAGGGGGAGGCTACACCTTC. It encodes CASSLAGGGYTF.

This clone was counted a single time. The rearrangement links TRBV7-9 to TRBJ1-5; D gene unclear. The CDR3 is 14 amino acids. CDR1 is SEHNR, CDR2 FQNEAQ, per germline (reference sequence). The V end was cut by 3 bases, the J end by 0 bases, with 6 bases between. In DNA, the CDR3 is TGTGCCAGCAGCTTGTCAGATAGCAATCAGCCCCAGCATTTT. Protein sequence: CASSLSDSNQPQHF.

The V gene is TRBV11-1, the J gene TRBJ2-7, with TRBD1 matching 7 bases. Germline trimming cut 2 bases from V and 4 bases from J; bases unmatched to any gene: 11. The CDR3 totals 16 residues. Germline assignment: CDR1 SGHAT and CDR2 FQDESV (reference sequence). Here the CDR3 DNA reads TGTGCCAGCAGCTTATCTACGGGACAGCGGCTTTACGAGCAGTACTTC. Its translation is CASSLSTGQRLYEQYF.

A single count supports this clone. This chain connects TRBV9 to TRBJ1-1; D possibly corresponds to TRBD1 (5 bases). V was pared by 3 bases and J by 4 bases, with 16 bases between. This CDR3 has 15 amino acids. CDR1 is SGDLS and CDR2 is YYNGEE in the germline V gene. CDR3 region: CASSGLQGLSTEAFF. In DNA form, the CDR3 reads TGTGCCAGCAGCGGACTGCAGGGCTTGAGCACTGAAGCTTTCTTT.

This clone was detected many times. This rearrangement joins TRBV4-3 to TRBJ2-1; 8 bases map to TRBD2. The germline gives CDR1 LGHNA, CDR2 YSLEER. V was pared by 4 bases and J by 7 bases, with 9 bases of the junction left unmatched. The CDR3 spans 15 residues. As DNA, the CDR3 is TGCGCCAGCAGCCCAGACCGCGGGGGGCGTAATGAGCAGTTCTTC. Its protein product is CASSPDRGGRNEQFF.

This clone showed up many times. This chain uses TRBV12-3 or TRBV12-4 with TRBJ1-1, with D tentatively TRBD1 (6 bases). The V end was cut by 6 bases, the J end by 4 bases, with 12 bases between. The CDR3 sequence is 13 residues long. The CDR3 loop is CASRWGRTTEAFF. As DNA, the CDR3 is TGTGCCAGCAGGTGGGGGCGTACCACTGAAGCTTTCTTT.

The chain couples TRBV7-2 to TRBJ1-2; 12 bases are shared with TRBD1. The junction had 13 bases not matched to a gene; V was cut back by 4 bases and J by 4 bases. Germline CDR1 is SGHTA and CDR2 is FQGNSA. This CDR3 comprises 18 residues. This chain's CDR3 is CASSSVPGQGAHSYGYTF. The CDR3 coding sequence is TGTGCCAGCAGCTCCGTCCCGGGACAGGGGGCGCATAGCTATGGCTACACCTTC.

The V gene is TRBV9, the J gene TRBJ2-2, with D maybe TRBD1 (6 bases). The CDR3 length is 16 residues. CDR1 SGDLS and CDR2 YYNGEE come from the germline V gene. V gave up 4 bases and J gave up 2 bases, with 15 bases separating them. CDR3 residues: CASSTQGFSNTGELFF. The CDR3 DNA sequence: TGTGCCAGCAGCACACAGGGTTTTTCCAACACCGGGGAGCTGTTTTTT.

The table lists this clone with a few counts. The chain combines TRBV10-1 with TRBJ1-5, with D maybe TRBD1 (6 bases). The length of the CDR3 is 17 residues. The germline V gene encodes CDR1 WNHNN and CDR2 SYGVQD (reference sequence). V lost 5 bases and J 5 bases, leaving 22 bases between the germline ends. Here the CDR3 DNA reads TGCGCCAGCAGTCCGACCGGGGTTACCAGGGGCGATCAGCCCCAGCATTTT. Its protein product is CASSPTGVTRGDQPQHF.

The rearrangement joins TRBV4-3 to TRBJ2-2; 7 bases map to TRBD1. V dropped 0 bases and J dropped 9; count of bases not matched to a gene: 13. Per the germline V gene, CDR1 is LGHNA and CDR2 is YSLEER. The CDR3 covers 17 residues. CDR3 amino acids: CASSQDPTGWGNRELFF. The CDR3 DNA reads TGCGCCAGCAGCCAAGACCCGACAGGGTGGGGAAACCGGGAGCTGTTTTTT.

CDR3 sequence (DNA): TGTGCCAGCAGTGATGCACCGGGACTAGCGGACCAAGAGACCCAGTACTTC. Encoded protein: CASSDAPGLADQETQYF. V is TRBV6-1 and J is TRBJ2-5; 11 positions match TRBD2. The V gene's germline CDR1 is MNHNS and CDR2 SASEGT. The CDR3 is 17 residues long. The V segment lost 3 bases and the J segment 0 bases; nucleotides outside the gene matches: 6.

The chain employs TRBV7-8 and TRBJ1-2; 9 bases line up with TRBD1. The J segment lost 5 bases and the V segment lost 1 base, leaving 8 bases of the junction unmatched. Per germline, CDR1 SGHVS and CDR2 FQNEAQ. The CDR3 length is 16 residues. Here the CDR3 reads CASSLVVPGQGYGYTF. For the CDR3, the DNA is TGTGCCAGCAGCTTAGTGGTACCGGGACAGGGTTATGGCTACACCTTC.

This clone was observed a single time. The V and J genes are TRBV6-5 and TRBJ2-3; perhaps TRBD2 as D (6 bases). From germline, CDR1 is MNHEY and CDR2 SVGAGI. Trimming left V 10 bases short and J 1 base short, with 15 bases between. The length of the CDR3 is 14 residues. Here the CDR3 DNA reads TGTGCCACCAACCGGGGGTCTGGCACAGATACGCAGTATTTT. Translating gives CATNRGSGTDTQYF.

This clone was seen more than once but under ten times. The CDR3 here is CASKGGAMGNQPQHF. CDR3 DNA: TGTGCCAGCAAGGGGGGGGCGATGGGCAATCAGCCCCAGCATTTT. J is TRBJ1-5 and V is TRBV6-5, with TRBD1 as a possible D gene (6 bases). Germline values: CDR1 MNHEY, CDR2 SVGAGI. Trimming left V 7 bases short and J 2 bases short, with 15 bases between. The CDR3 covers 15 residues.

The J gene is TRBJ2-3, the V gene TRBV18; 7 nucleotides agree with TRBD2. The CDR3 is 16 residues long. The trim removed 6 bases at V and 4 bases at J, leaving 13 bases unmatched. Per germline, CDR1 KGHSH and CDR2 LQKENI. The CDR3 DNA reads as TGTGCCAGCTCCCGGGCTAGCGGCTTCCCGCCAGATACGCAGTATTTT. Amino acids: CASSRASGFPPDTQYF.

The CDR3 DNA reads TGCAGCGTGAAAGGAACAGGAACGAACACTGAAGCTTTCTTT. This codes for CSVKGTGTNTEAFF. The rearrangement joins TRBV29-1 to TRBJ1-1, with D maybe TRBD1 (5 bases). Germline CDR1 and CDR2: SQVTM and ANQGSEA. Trimming left V 6 bases short and J 1 base short, with 15 bases between. CDR3 size: 14 residues.

The chain joins TRBV7-9 to TRBJ2-3, with no clear D. The germline V gene encodes CDR1 SEHNR and CDR2 FQNEAQ (reference sequence). This CDR3 comprises 13 residues. V shed 1 base and J shed 4 bases, with 6 bases lying between them. CDR3: CASSLVQSDTQYF. The CDR3 nucleotides read TGTGCCAGCAGCTTAGTACAGTCAGATACGCAGTATTTT. Supplemented by reference TRBV7-9 and TRBJ2-3, the full variable domain reads DTGVSQNPRHKITKRGQNVTFRCDPISEHNRLYWYRQTLGQGPEFLTYFQNEAQLEKSRLLSDRFSAERPKGSFSTLEIQRTEQGDSAMYLCASSLVQSDTQYFGPGTRLTVL.

The J gene is TRBJ2-7, the V gene TRBV2; TRBD2 might be the D (5 bases). There are 12 residues in the CDR3. V lost 7 bases and J 4 bases, leaving 11 bases between the germline ends. CDR1 and CDR2 (germline): SNHLY, FYNNEI. The CDR3 sequence: CASTVAHYEQYF. CDR3 nucleotides: TGTGCCAGCACGGTAGCGCATTACGAGCAGTACTTC.

The V gene is TRBV6-4, the J gene TRBJ1-2; 7 nucleotides match TRBD1. Germline V CDR1 and CDR2: MRHNA, SNTAGT. V lost 5 bases to trimming and J lost 3 bases; unmatched junction nucleotides: 3. The CDR3 runs to 13 residues. The CDR3 loop is CASSPGQDYGYTF. The CDR3, as DNA: TGTGCCAGCAGTCCAGGACAGGACTATGGCTACACCTTC.

This clone has a handful of counts. This chain links TRBV3-1 (or the pseudogene TRBV3-2) with TRBJ2-2, with D possibly matching TRBD2 (5 bases). This CDR3 comprises 17 residues. Germline-derived CDR1 and CDR2 are LGHDT and YNNKEL (reference sequence). The germline V and J ends were trimmed by 4 bases and 4 bases, with 19 bases remaining between them. The CDR3, as DNA: TGTGCCAGCAGCCTCCCGCGGGTTCGGGATAGCACCGGGGAGCTGTTTTTT. As protein: CASSLPRVRDSTGELFF.

The rearrangement uses TRBV28 and TRBJ1-2, with 8 positions matching TRBD1. Germline V gives CDR1 MDHEN, CDR2 SYDVKM. Losses at the gene ends were 8 bases for V and 4 bases for J; bases not matched to a gene: 0. The CDR3 spans 11 residues. The CDR3 DNA reads TGTGCCAGCCAGGGGGCCTATGGCTACACCTTC. Protein: CASQGAYGYTF.

This clone was detected a few times. The sample holds other DNA sequences that translate to the same CDR3. This chain joins TRBV7-6 and TRBJ2-2; 10 nucleotides agree with TRBD2. This CDR3 has 15 residues. With V trimmed by 2 bases and J by 4 bases, 1 base remained unmatched. CDR1 SGHVS and CDR2 FNYEAQ come from the germline V gene. The CDR3 DNA follows: TGTGCCAGCAGCTTATTAGCGGGGGGCACCGGGGAGCTGTTTTTT. Its translation: CASSLLAGGTGELFF.